This T cell receptor beta chain was observed in a study of cytomegalovirus exposure and HLA in healthy donors. This CDR3 comprises 15 residues. The germline gives CDR1 MGHRA, CDR2 YSYEKL. V was trimmed by 4 bases and J by 7 bases, leaving 16 bases between them. In regard to this clone: The target antigen is unknown.

Study observations and caveats: A link between a missense DCLRE1C variant and TCR beta V- and J-gene trimming emerged from a later analysis. Apart from CMV serostatus, no immune exposure information was available.

Use of 60 Vbeta and 13 Jbeta primers characterized the PCR. Assay: immunoSEQ multiplex PCR; the TCRdb copy retains only in-frame clones and omits some. The table lists approximately 96,000 clones. Specimen: PBMCs. The V and J genes are TRBV4-1 and TRBJ1-4, with D tentatively TRBD1 (6 bases). This receptor was identified in a girl aged 10 to 17 in good health and CMV-seropositive. In DNA, the CDR3 is TGCGCCAGCAGCCCGTCTCGGGGGGCTGGTGAAAAACTGTTTTTT. Translating it yields CASSPSRGAGEKLFF.